This is a list of T cell receptor beta chains from one sample in a study of blood T cell repertoires in COVID-19. Here immunoSEQ multiplex PCR was the method, and the copy in TCRdb shows in-frame clones only, minus some. The sample yields 150,000 to 200,000 clones, 80% seen once. Sample: PBMCs or T cells enriched from blood (not recorded which). The receptors shown here come from a woman aged 55-70 years who had recovered from COVID-19. Both conserved end residues are part of each CDR3. D genes are given only for firm matches. The size entry is marked missing in some rows and otherwise reads once, few, many or a size class.

v_call	d_call	j_call	cdr3_length	clone_size	cdr3_aa	cdr3_nt
TRBV5-4	TRBD1	TRBJ1-1	14	-	CASSLDRGPSEAFF	TGTGCCAGCAGCCTAGACAGGGGGCCTTCTGAAGCTTTCTTT
TRBV2	-	TRBJ1-5	15	once	CASRTESYSNQPQHF	TGTGCCAGCAGGACGGAGTCGTATAGCAATCAGCCCCAGCATTTT
TRBV5-6	-	TRBJ2-5	14	-	CASSLDPSEETQYF	TGTGCCAGCAGCTTGGACCCCAGTGAAGAGACCCAGTACTTC
TRBV5-1	-	TRBJ2-3	16	few	CASSLGPSRGTDTQYF	TGCGCCAGCAGCTTGGGCCCTAGTCGCGGCACAGATACGCAGTATTTT
TRBV11-3	-	TRBJ2-7	16	-	CASSSPPGSTCYEQYF	TGTGCCAGCAGCTCACCCCCCGGGTCTACTTGCTACGAGCAGTACTTC
TRBV3-1/TRBV3-2	TRBD1	TRBJ1-2	12	-	CASSSTGGGYTF	TGTGCCAGCAGCTCGACAGGGGGTGGCTACACCTTC
TRBV5-4	-	TRBJ2-5	13	-	CASSLVGEETQYF	TGTGCCAGCAGCTTGGTCGGGGAAGAGACCCAGTACTTC
TRBV9	TRBD2	TRBJ2-3	15	-	CASNPSSGGQDTQYF	TGTGCCAGCAACCCTTCTAGCGGGGGACAAGATACGCAGTATTTT
TRBV23-1	-	TRBJ2-7	13	-	CASSPRRAYEQYF	TGCGCCAGCAGTCCTAGACGGGCCTACGAGCAGTACTTC
TRBV30	-	TRBJ1-5	14	-	CACQEGDLNQPQHF	TGTGCCTGCCAGGAAGGGGATCTGAATCAGCCCCAGCATTTT
TRBV11-2	-	TRBJ2-2	13	-	CASSFSYLGELFF	TGTGCCAGCAGCTTTTCGTATTTAGGGGAGCTGTTTTTT
TRBV20-1	-	TRBJ2-7	13	-	CSASPTETYEQYF	TGCAGTGCTAGTCCGACTGAGACCTACGAGCAGTACTTC
TRBV30	-	TRBJ1-6	14	-	CAWSGFILGSPLHF	TGTGCCTGGAGTGGCTTTATCCTCGGGTCACCCCTCCACTTT
TRBV7-9	TRBD1	TRBJ2-7	14	-	CASSFVGQGYEQYF	TGTGCCAGCAGCTTCGTGGGACAGGGCTACGAGCAGTACTTC